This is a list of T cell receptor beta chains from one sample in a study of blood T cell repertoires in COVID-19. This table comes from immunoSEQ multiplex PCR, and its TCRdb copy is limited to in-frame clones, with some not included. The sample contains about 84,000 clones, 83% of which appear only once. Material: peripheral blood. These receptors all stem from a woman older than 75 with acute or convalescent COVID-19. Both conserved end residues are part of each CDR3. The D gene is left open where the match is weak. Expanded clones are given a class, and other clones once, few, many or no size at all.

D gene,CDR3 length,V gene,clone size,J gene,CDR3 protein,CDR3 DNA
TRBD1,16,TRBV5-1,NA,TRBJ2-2,CASSLVQGADTGELFF,TGCGCCAGCAGCTTGGTTCAGGGGGCGGACACCGGGGAGCTGTTTTTT
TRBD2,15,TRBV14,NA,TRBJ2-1,CASSQGLAAYNEQFF,TGTGCCAGCAGCCAGGGACTAGCGGCCTACAATGAGCAGTTCTTC
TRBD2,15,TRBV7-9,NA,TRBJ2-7,CASSPKAGGTYEQYF,TGTGCCAGCAGCCCGAAAGCGGGAGGGACCTACGAGCAGTACTTC
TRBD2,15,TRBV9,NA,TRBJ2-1,CASSARTSGADEQFF,TGTGCCAGCAGCGCCAGGACTAGCGGGGCCGATGAGCAGTTCTTC
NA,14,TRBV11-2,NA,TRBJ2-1,CASSLAQARYEQFF,TGTGCCAGCAGCTTAGCACAGGCGAGGTATGAGCAGTTCTTC
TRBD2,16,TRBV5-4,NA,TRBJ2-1,CASSLLAGTHYNEQFF,TGTGCCAGCAGCCTACTAGCGGGTACCCATTACAATGAGCAGTTCTTC
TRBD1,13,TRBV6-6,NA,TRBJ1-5,CASNDRVSQPQHF,TGTGCCAGCAACGACAGGGTTAGTCAGCCCCAGCATTTT
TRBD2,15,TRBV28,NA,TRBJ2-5,CASSLSLAVQETQYF,TGTGCCAGCAGTTTATCACTAGCGGTCCAAGAGACCCAGTACTTC
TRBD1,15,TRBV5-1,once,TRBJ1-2,CASSLVGQGASGYTF,TGCGCCAGCAGCTTGGTGGGACAGGGGGCTTCTGGCTACACCTTC
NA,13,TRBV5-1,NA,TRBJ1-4,CASSLQGNEKLFF,TGCGCCAGCAGCTTACAGGGAAATGAAAAACTGTTTTTT
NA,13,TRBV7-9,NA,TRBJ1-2,CASSYQQGVGYTF,TGTGCCAGCAGCTATCAGCAGGGTGTTGGCTACACCTTC
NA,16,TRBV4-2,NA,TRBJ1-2,CASSQVNQGQFGGYTF,TGTGCCAGCAGCCAAGTCAATCAGGGGCAGTTTGGTGGCTACACCTTC
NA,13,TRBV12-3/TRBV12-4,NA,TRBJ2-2,CASIRTNTGELFF,TGTGCCAGCATCAGAACGAACACCGGGGAGCTGTTTTTT
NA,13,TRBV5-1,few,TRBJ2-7,CASSFAQGDEQYF,TGCGCCAGCAGCTTCGCACAGGGAGACGAGCAGTACTTC
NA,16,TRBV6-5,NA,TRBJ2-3,CASSYSFGGPADTQYF,TGTGCCAGCAGTTACTCTTTCGGGGGTCCGGCAGATACGCAGTATTTT
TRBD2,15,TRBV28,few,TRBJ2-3,CASSTGLAGTDTQYF,TGTGCCAGCAGTACGGGACTAGCAGGCACAGATACGCAGTATTTT
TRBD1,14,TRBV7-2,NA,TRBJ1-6,CASSLQGAGSPLHF,TGTGCCAGCAGCTTACAGGGGGCGGGTTCACCCCTCCACTTT
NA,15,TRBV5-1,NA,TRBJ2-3,CASSLADTRTDTQYF,TGCGCCAGCAGCTTGGCCGACACCCGCACAGATACGCAGTATTTT
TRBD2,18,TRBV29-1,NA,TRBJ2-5,CSAPGTSGSGMVGETQYF,TGCAGCGCCCCCGGGACTAGCGGGAGCGGGATGGTTGGAGAGACCCAGTACTTC
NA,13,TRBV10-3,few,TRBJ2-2,CAILSGNTGELFF,TGTGCCATCCTCAGCGGGAACACCGGGGAGCTGTTTTTT
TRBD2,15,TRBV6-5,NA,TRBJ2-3,CASSYSSGFDDTQYF,TGTGCCAGCAGTTACTCTAGCGGGTTTGATGATACGCAGTATTTT
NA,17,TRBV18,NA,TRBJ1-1,CASSPPAQGYGNNKAFF,TGTGCCAGCTCACCACCTGCACAGGGTTATGGAAACAATAAAGCTTTCTTT
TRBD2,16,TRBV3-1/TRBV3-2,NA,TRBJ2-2,CASSQETSGNTGELFF,TGTGCCAGCAGCCAGGAGACTAGCGGAAACACCGGGGAGCTGTTTTTT
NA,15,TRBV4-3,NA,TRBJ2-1,CASSQPSGGRNEQFF,TGCGCCAGCAGCCAACCTTCAGGGGGGAGGAATGAGCAGTTCTTC
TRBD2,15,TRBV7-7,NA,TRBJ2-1,CASSLEQAGTDEQFF,TGTGCTAGCAGCTTAGAGCAAGCGGGAACGGATGAGCAGTTCTTC
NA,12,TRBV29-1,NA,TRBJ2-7,CSVGGKHYEQYF,TGCAGCGTTGGAGGGAAGCACTACGAGCAGTACTTC
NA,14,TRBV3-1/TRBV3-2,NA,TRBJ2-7,CASSRNPASGEQYF,TGTGCCAGCAGCCGAAACCCAGCTAGTGGCGAGCAGTACTTC
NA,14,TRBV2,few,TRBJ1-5,CASSVTPLNQPQHF,TGTGCCAGCAGCGTCACACCCCTCAATCAGCCCCAGCATTTT
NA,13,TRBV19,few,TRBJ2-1,CASSMRVDGEQFF,TGTGCCAGTAGTATGAGGGTAGATGGTGAGCAGTTCTTC
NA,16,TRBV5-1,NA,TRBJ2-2,CASSLAGSGDTGELFF,TGCGCCAGCAGCTTGGCCGGGTCGGGGGACACCGGGGAGCTGTTTTTT
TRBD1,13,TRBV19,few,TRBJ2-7,CASSNRGLYEQYF,TGTGCCAGTAGTAACAGGGGGCTGTACGAGCAGTACTTC
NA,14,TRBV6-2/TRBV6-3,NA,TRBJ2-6,CASSSGYGANVLTF,TGTGCCAGCAGTTCCGGGTATGGGGCCAACGTCCTGACTTTC
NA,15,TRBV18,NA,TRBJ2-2,CASSPPAPGTGELFF,TGTGCCAGCTCACCTCCGGCCCCGGGCACCGGGGAGCTGTTTTTT
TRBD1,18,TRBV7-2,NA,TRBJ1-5,CASSLALTLAGGSGPQHF,TGTGCCAGCAGCTTAGCCCTTACCTTAGCAGGGGGCAGTGGACCCCAGCATTTT
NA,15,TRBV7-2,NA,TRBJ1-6,CASSSRARGDSPLHF,TGTGCCAGCAGCTCTCGGGCCAGGGGTGATTCACCCCTCCACTTT
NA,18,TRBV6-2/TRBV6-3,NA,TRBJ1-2,CASSYGQDYYRGQGGYTF,TGTGCCAGCAGTTACGGGCAGGACTACTATCGGGGCCAAGGTGGCTACACCTTC
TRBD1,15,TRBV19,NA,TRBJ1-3,CASGDRGSSGNTIYF,TGTGCCAGTGGCGACAGGGGGAGTTCTGGAAACACCATATATTTT
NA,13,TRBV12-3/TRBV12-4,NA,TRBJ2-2,CASRIGSSGELFF,TGTGCCAGCAGGATAGGGAGTTCCGGGGAGCTGTTTTTT
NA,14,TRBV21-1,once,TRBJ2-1,CAKLGLASYNEQFF,TGTGCCAAACTTGGACTGGCCTCCTACAATGAGCAGTTCTTC
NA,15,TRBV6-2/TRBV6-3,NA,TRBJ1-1,CASSREVPAGTEAFF,TGTGCCAGCAGCCGCGAGGTTCCGGCGGGGACTGAAGCTTTCTTT
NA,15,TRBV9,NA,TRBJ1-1,CASSPYLRDGTEAFF,TGTGCCAGCAGCCCGTACCTCAGGGATGGGACTGAAGCTTTCTTT
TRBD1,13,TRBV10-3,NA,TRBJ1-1,CAISGTGGTEAFF,TGTGCCATCAGCGGGACAGGGGGTACTGAAGCTTTCTTT
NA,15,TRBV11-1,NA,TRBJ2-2,CASSLNLQGTGELFF,TGTGCCAGCAGTCTAAATTTACAGGGAACCGGGGAGCTGTTTTTT
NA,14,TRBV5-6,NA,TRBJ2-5,CASSSSGVQETQYF,TGTGCCAGCAGTTCCTCAGGGGTTCAAGAGACCCAGTACTTC
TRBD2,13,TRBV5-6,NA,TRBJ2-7,CASSSGDTYEQYF,TGTGCCAGCAGCAGCGGGGATACCTACGAGCAGTACTTC
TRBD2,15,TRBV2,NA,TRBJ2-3,CASSEASGSKDTQYF,TGTGCCAGCAGTGAGGCTAGCGGGAGTAAAGATACGCAGTATTTT
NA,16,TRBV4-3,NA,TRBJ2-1,CASSQDKRVGSREQFF,TGCGCCAGCAGCCAAGATAAGCGGGTGGGGTCGCGTGAGCAGTTCTTC
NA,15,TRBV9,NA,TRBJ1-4,CASSVVGATNEKLFF,TGTGCCAGCAGCGTAGTAGGAGCAACTAATGAAAAACTGTTTTTT
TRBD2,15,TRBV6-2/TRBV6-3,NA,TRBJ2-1,CASSYSASGSNEQFF,TGTGCCAGCAGTTACTCGGCTAGCGGGAGCAATGAGCAGTTCTTC
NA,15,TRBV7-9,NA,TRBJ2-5,CASSLDLQGWETQYF,TGTGCCAGCAGTCTAGACCTTCAGGGGTGGGAGACCCAGTACTTC
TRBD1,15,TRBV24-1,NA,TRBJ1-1,CATSDSGTGGFEAFF,TGTGCCACCAGTGATTCAGGGACAGGGGGATTTGAAGCTTTCTTT
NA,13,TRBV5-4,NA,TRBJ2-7,CASSLVTGDEQYF,TGTGCCAGCAGCTTGGTTACGGGGGACGAGCAGTACTTC
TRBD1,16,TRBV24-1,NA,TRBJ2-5,CATSDSRQGWGETQYF,TGTGCCACCAGTGATTCCCGACAGGGGTGGGGAGAGACCCAGTACTTC
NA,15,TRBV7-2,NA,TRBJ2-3,CASSPLAPSTDTQYF,TGTGCCAGCAGCCCCTTAGCGCCCAGCACAGATACGCAGTATTTT
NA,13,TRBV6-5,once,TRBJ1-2,CASSYVGHYGYTF,TGTGCCAGCAGTTACGTGGGGCACTATGGCTACACCTTC
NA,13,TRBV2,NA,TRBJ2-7,CASWGDLFYEQYF,TGTGCCAGTTGGGGGGACTTGTTCTACGAGCAGTACTTC
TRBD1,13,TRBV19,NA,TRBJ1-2,CASSMDRAEGYTF,TGTGCCAGTAGTATGGACAGGGCTGAGGGCTACACCTTC
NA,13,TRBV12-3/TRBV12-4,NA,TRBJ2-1,CASRWGLDNEQFF,TGTGCCAGCAGATGGGGGCTTGACAATGAGCAGTTCTTC
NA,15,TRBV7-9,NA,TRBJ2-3,CASSLTGAGEDTQYF,TGTGCCAGCAGCTTGACGGGAGCAGGAGAAGATACGCAGTATTTT